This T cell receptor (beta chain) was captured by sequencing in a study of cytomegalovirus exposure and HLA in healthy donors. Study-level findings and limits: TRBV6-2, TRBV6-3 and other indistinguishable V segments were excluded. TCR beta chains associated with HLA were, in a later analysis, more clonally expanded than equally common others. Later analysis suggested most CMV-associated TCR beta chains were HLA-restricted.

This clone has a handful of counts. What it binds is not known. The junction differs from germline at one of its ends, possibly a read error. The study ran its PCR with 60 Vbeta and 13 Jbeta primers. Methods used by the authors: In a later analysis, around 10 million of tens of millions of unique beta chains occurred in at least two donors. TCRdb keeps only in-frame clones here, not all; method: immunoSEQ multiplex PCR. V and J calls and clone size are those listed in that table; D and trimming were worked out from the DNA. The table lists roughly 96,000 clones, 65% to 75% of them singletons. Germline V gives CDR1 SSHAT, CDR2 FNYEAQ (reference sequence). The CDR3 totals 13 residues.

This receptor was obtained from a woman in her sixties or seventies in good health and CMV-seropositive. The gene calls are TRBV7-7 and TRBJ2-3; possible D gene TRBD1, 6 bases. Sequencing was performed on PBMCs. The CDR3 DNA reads TGTGCTAGCAGCCTCAGGGGCGCAGATACGCAGTATTTT. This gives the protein CASSLRGADTQYF.